This TCR beta chain originates from a study of blood T cell repertoires in COVID-19. Study at large: The origin of the acute and convalescent COVID-19 samples was the United States, Italy and Spain.

Using immunoSEQ multiplex PCR, the repertoire was profiled, and TCRdb retains in-frame clones only, with some absent. The table records around 230,000 clones, about 79% of them present only once. The receptor was derived from a middle-aged man who had recovered from COVID-19. The sequenced sample was peripheral blood.

The DNA of the CDR3 is TGCGCCAGCAGAGCGGGACGTAGGAACACCGGGGAGCTGTTTTTT. It is translated as CASRAGRRNTGELFF. The chain is built from TRBV5-1 and TRBJ2-2, with 7 positions matching TRBD2. With V trimmed by 5 bases and J by 1 base, 5 bases remained unmatched. The CDR3 is 15 residues long. Germline-derived CDR1 and CDR2 are SGHRS and YFSETQ.